The entry that follows covers one T cell receptor beta chain sequence. The target antigen is unknown. Patients chosen for sequencing had shown CD8+CD57+ cell expansion by flow cytometry. The sample belongs to a study of CD8+CD57+ T cells in acquired aplastic anemia. Background on the study: The study obtained an average of around 3.4 ug of DNA from sorted CD4+ and CD8+ cells.

Between the trimmed V and J ends, which lost 4 bases and 0 bases, there was a span of 14 bases. The CDR3 totals 16 residues. Germline-derived CDR1 and CDR2 are SGHNT and YYREEE (reference sequence). Overall study results and limits: Some 29 CD8+ CDR3 sequences were shared between patients and controls. Significance was not reached for CD8+ Simpson's diversity between patients and controls.

Template material for TCR beta VDJ and CDR3 profiling consisted of genomic DNA. TCRdb independently ran MiXCR on the reads; one entry per CDR3 protein. The data hold 220,000 or so distinct CDR3 sequences, with about 60% observed a single time. This receptor was taken from a human donor with aplastic anemia. The sequencing sample was made of sorted CD4+, CD8+, or CD8+CD57+ T cells (not recorded which) from PBMCs. The chain uses TRBV5-4 and TRBJ2-1; D gene uncertain. CDR3 in amino acids: CASSPLGGSSYNEQFF. DNA for the CDR3: TGTGCCAGCAGCCCATTGGGTGGTAGCTCCTACAATGAGCAGTTCTTC.